This T cell receptor beta chain came from a study of T cell changes during pregnancy in multiple sclerosis. The table came from immunoSEQ multiplex PCR; TCRdb's copy has only in-frame clones and leaves some out. This table has roughly 52,000 clones, approximately 90% appearing once. V was pared by 6 bases and J by 5 bases, with 16 bases between. Germline values: CDR1 MNHEY, CDR2 SVGAGI. CDR3 size: 14 residues. This clonotype was sampled from a female donor with multiple sclerosis, enrolled in a pregnancy study. V gene TRBV6-5 combines with J gene TRBJ1-2; D is perhaps TRBD1 (5 bases). The sequencing used CD4+ T cells from peripheral blood mononuclear cells, collected in the first trimester of pregnancy. For the CDR3, the DNA is TGTGCCAGCAGCCTGACAGCGGGGGGGTATGGCTACACCTTC. As protein: CASSLTAGGYGYTF.